The following is a TCR beta chain sequence with its context. The antigen is unknown. Some clones are missing from TCRdb's copy, which holds only in-frame ones; the method was immunoSEQ multiplex PCR. This sample has about 1 million clones, with roughly 75% found just once. This record comes from a study of shared clonotypes between healthy human individuals. Looking at the study overall: With ages of 18 to 49, the donors were a couple of women and a few men.

The CDR3 is 15 amino acids. Germline V lookup: CDR1 LGHNA, CDR2 YSLEER. V was shortened by 2 bases and J by 9 bases, with 17 bases between the two germline ends. Study results and caveats: The sharing of about 5% of naive CD4 clonotypes was seen across a handful of donors. In this cohort, only blood was sampled, and tissue repertoires likely differ.

This chain connects TRBV4-3 to TRBJ2-1; TRBD2 is a possible D gene (5 bases). The source is a man between 18 and 35 years old in good health. Sequenced: memory CD4+ T cells sorted from blood. As to subset: CD45RA-negative fraction. CDR3: CASSQFLPGSGEQFF. The CDR3 bases are TGCGCCAGCAGCCAATTTCTTCCGGGGAGCGGTGAGCAGTTCTTC.